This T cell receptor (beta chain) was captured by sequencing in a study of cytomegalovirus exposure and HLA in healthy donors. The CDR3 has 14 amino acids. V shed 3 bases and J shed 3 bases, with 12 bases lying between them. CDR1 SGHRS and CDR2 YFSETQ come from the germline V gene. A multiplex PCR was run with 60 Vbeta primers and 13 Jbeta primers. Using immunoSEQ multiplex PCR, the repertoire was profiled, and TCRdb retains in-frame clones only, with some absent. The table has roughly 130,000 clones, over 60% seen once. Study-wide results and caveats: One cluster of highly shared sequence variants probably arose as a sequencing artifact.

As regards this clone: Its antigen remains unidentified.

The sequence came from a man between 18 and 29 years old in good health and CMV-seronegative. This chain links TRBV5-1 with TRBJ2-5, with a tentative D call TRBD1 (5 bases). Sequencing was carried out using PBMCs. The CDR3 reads CASSWQGEEETQYF. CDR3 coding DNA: TGCGCCAGCAGCTGGCAGGGTGAGGAAGAGACCCAGTACTTC.